This T cell receptor (beta chain) is from a study of cytomegalovirus exposure and HLA in healthy donors. Between the trimmed V and J ends, which lost 1 base and 2 bases, there was a span of 9 bases. Germline assignment: CDR1 SGHTA and CDR2 FQGNSA. The CDR3 length is 15 residues. Clones were read by immunoSEQ multiplex PCR, and TCRdb kept only the in-frame ones, dropping some. The sample consists of 100,000 or so clones, around 88% of them appearing once. In regard to this clone: Its target is unknown.

Whole-study findings and limits: Most observed TCR sequences were rare, whereas some public TCRs were detected in many donors. Cytomegalovirus status, reportedly, was diagnosed with high specificity and sensitivity by the classifier.

This clonotype originated in a woman in her 30s in good health and CMV-seronegative. The J gene is TRBJ2-1, the V gene TRBV7-2; D uncertain. Sequenced material: PBMCs. Here the CDR3 reads CASSLGAGPYNEQFF. CDR3 bases: TGTGCCAGCAGCTTAGGGGCAGGCCCCTACAATGAGCAGTTCTTC.